One sample yielded the 7 T cell receptor beta chains listed below, sequenced in a study of T cell responses to AZD1222 COVID-19 vaccine. Data came from immunoSEQ multiplex PCR; TCRdb stores just in-frame clones and leaves some out. In the table there are about 100,000 clones, 88% of which are singletons. The input for sequencing was peripheral blood, taken on day 0 of AZD1222 vaccination. The receptors here all came from an adult in good health.

The rearrangement joins TRBV5-1 to TRBJ2-5, with a possible D match to TRBD1 (6 bases). This CDR3 spans 17 amino acids. Germline assignment: CDR1 SGHRS and CDR2 YFSETQ. V was cut by 0 bases and J by 5 bases, with 20 bases left in between. CDR3 coding DNA: TGCGCCAGCAGCTTGGACAGGGTTCATCAGACGGTCGAGACCCAGTACTTC. It yields the protein CASSLDRVHQTVETQYF. Full variable domain (outside the CDR3, taken from reference TRBV5-1 and TRBJ2-5): KAGVTQTPRYLIKTRGQQVTLSCSPISGHRSVSWYQQTPGQGLQFLFEYFSETQRNKGNFPGRFSGRQFSNSRSEMNVSTLELGDSALYLCASSLDRVHQTVETQYFGPGTRLLVL.

The chain combines TRBV12-3 or TRBV12-4 with TRBJ1-1; tentative D call: TRBD1 (6 bases). V lost 6 bases, J lost 3 bases, and 11 bases lay in between. The CDR3 consists of 13 residues. DNA of the CDR3: TGTGCCAGCAGAATAGGGGGGGACACTGAAGCTTTCTTT. This sequence encodes CASRIGGDTEAFF.

This rearrangement joins TRBV9 to TRBJ2-1; TRBD2 aligns across 13 bases. This CDR3 contains 16 residues. Trimming cost V 0 bases and J 8 bases; bases outside gene matches: 5. Germline CDR1 SGDLS, CDR2 YYNGEE. This chain's CDR3 is CASSVGTSGRGDEQFF. In DNA form, the CDR3 reads TGTGCCAGCAGCGTAGGCACTAGCGGGAGGGGGGATGAGCAGTTCTTC.

CDR3 in amino acids: CASWLTQSNTEAFF. The CDR3 DNA follows: TGTGCCAGCTGGTTAACCCAGTCGAACACTGAAGCTTTCTTT. The V call is TRBV5-6, the J call TRBJ1-1; D gene unclear. V lost 7 bases and J 1 base, leaving 14 bases between the germline ends. Germline V CDR1 and CDR2: SGHDT, YYEEEE. This CDR3 comprises 14 residues.

This rearrangement joins TRBV15 to TRBJ2-5, with TRBD1 identical over 7 bases. The germline gives CDR1 LNHNV, CDR2 YYDKDF (reference sequence). J was trimmed by 1 base and V by 6 bases; bases with no gene match: 2. The CDR3 has 13 residues. The CDR3 region is CATRGQVQETQYF. CDR3 sequence (DNA): TGTGCCACCAGAGGACAGGTCCAAGAGACCCAGTACTTC.

The J gene is TRBJ2-1, the V gene TRBV7-6, with D possibly matching TRBD2 (7 bases). Germline values: CDR1 SGHVS, CDR2 FNYEAQ. This CDR3 is 14 amino acids long. V was pared by 4 bases and J by 4 bases, with 11 bases between. The CDR3 sequence: CASSYGGLYNEQFF. The DNA of the CDR3 is TGTGCCAGCAGCTACGGGGGGCTGTACAATGAGCAGTTCTTC.

V is TRBV7-2 and J is TRBJ2-5; 12 bases agree with TRBD1. Germline-derived CDR1 and CDR2 are SGHTA and FQGNSA. With 5 bases clipped from V and 4 bases from J, the junction kept 5 bases outside the gene matches. The CDR3 has 15 residues. The DNA for the CDR3 is TGTGCCAGCAGCATAGGGACAGGGGGCCTAGAGACCCAGTACTTC. It encodes CASSIGTGGLETQYF. Together with reference TRBV7-2 and TRBJ2-5, the CDR3 gives the full variable domain: GAGVSQSPSNKVTEKGKDVELRCDPISGHTALYWYRQSLGQGLEFLIYFQGNSAPDKSGLPSDRFSAERTGGSVSTLTIQRTQQEDSAVYLCASSIGTGGLETQYFGPGTRLLVL.